This T cell receptor (beta chain) was recorded in a study of cytomegalovirus exposure and HLA in healthy donors (TCRdb year 2017). Broadly, across the study: An earlier analysis of roughly 570 of the donors reported about 280 Gb of sequence data and about 120 million unique TCR beta sequences obtained from about 170 million T cells. Roughly 300 gigabases of sequencing data and approximately 91 million unique TCR sequences made up an early release that covered approximately 700 HLA-typed donors. Of the 350 to 400 genotyped donors, about 84% fell in the genetic ancestry cluster associated with self-reported Caucasian donors. The study aimed to test whether cataloging public T cell receptors could reveal signatures of past pathogen exposure. Using immunosequencing, the study profiled T cell repertoires from some 670 subjects and related those repertoires to cytomegalovirus serostatus. A separate validation cohort of more than 100 different subjects was used in addition to the roughly 700-subject first cohort. High-throughput TCR immunosequencing, statistical association of individual TCRs with disease status, and machine learning were combined to predict cytomegalovirus infection status. A later analysis re-examined previously published TCR beta repertoires from just over 650 donors and added high-resolution HLA genotyping to investigate patterns of TCR occurrence. In the later analysis, no new phenotypic data were used to find candidate immune exposures; instead, reliance was placed on TCR beta sequences and their occurrence across donors. An earlier analysis of 587 of the donors used high-throughput TCR beta sequencing to judge whether each TCR beta V gene segment behaved as functional or pseudogenic. Donor age, sex, ethnicity and CMV serostatus were compiled together with the repertoire data. Genome-wide SNP genotypes for about 65% of the roughly 670 donors were used in a later genetic analysis, which treated that subset as a discovery cohort. All discovery cohort repertoires had been generated on a single sequencing platform. Both class I and class II loci were covered by HLA typing, at four-digit resolution. Typing coverage varied by locus: about 629-630 donors for A, B, C, DRB1 and DQB1; under 550 for DQA1; over 600 for DPA1; 450 to 480 for DPB1. Because of strong linkage in the cohort, 4 to 6 DR-DQ haplotypes were treated as single units for association and clustering. Among some 410 genotyped donors of the cohort, an average of roughly 230,000 unique TCR beta nucleotide sequences was sequenced per donor, of which 15% to 20% were non-productive.

On this clone: Its cognate antigen has yet to be identified. Base qualities were left out, and no much larger clone turns up one base away.

CDR1 and CDR2 were assigned from the germline V gene as SGHAT and FQNNGV. A distance of 17 bases separates the germline ends of V and J, which lose 6 bases and 5 bases respectively. Measured from the cysteine to the phenylalanine, the CDR3 is 15 residues long. The only DNA kept is the CDR3, 45 bases in frame from the first base. Broader findings and caveats from the paper: A few of the identified cytomegalovirus-associated TCR beta chains were confirmed in vitro to be specific for cytomegalovirus antigens. In a later analysis, most CMV-associated TCR beta chains were found to appear HLA-restricted, with HLA associations seemingly driven largely by CMV exposure. Cytomegalovirus status was reported to be diagnosed by the classifier with high specificity and sensitivity in both the original and validation cohorts. Only TCR beta chains were sequenced in this cohort, and the absence of alpha or paired-chain data limited detectable features. When HLA alleles, especially DR and DQ, strongly co-occurred, TCR associations were difficult to assign to individual alleles. In a later analysis, HLA-associated TCR beta chains were found to be more clonally expanded and to have lower generation probabilities than equally common non-associated chains. A later genetic analysis reported fewer N-insertions in productive TCRs among donors in an Asian-associated ancestry cluster than the roughly 700-donor mean. In a later genetic analysis, a missense DCLRE1C variant was associated with V-gene and J-gene trimming of TCR beta chains, and the association was replicated in an independent cohort. A further reported finding was that TCR beta sequences accurately predicted the HLA-A and HLA-B alleles for most subjects in the first cohort. At a false discovery rate of 0.05, a later analysis linked under 20,000 TCR beta sequences to specific HLA alleles. HLA typing was unavailable for some donors at each locus, so association tests used only the typed subset. The authors suggested that the approach could potentially be generalized to other disease states and immunological phenotypes. The sequencing pipeline was judged likely to have produced a cluster of highly shared sequence variants as a technical artifact. The study listed approximately 150 TCR beta chains as associated with cytomegalovirus. Some IMGT-functional V segments, including TRBV6-2 and TRBV6-3, could not be distinguished by the 87-base-pair reads and were therefore excluded. Most TCR sequences were seen in very few donors, while some public TCRs were found in many individuals. The presence/absence analyses assumed that sequencing depth was roughly uniform across donors, and that assumption may not be true. The earlier analysis of a few hundred of the donors excluded approximately 17 rarely observed V segments, including chromosome 9 orphons, because counts were too low. According to a later analysis, TCR association rates differed among HLA loci, with DRB1 alleles showing the most associated TCRs and HLA-C alleles showing the fewest. In an earlier analysis of some 550 of the donors, most TCR beta V segments were observed in productive rearrangements about 87% or about 30% of the time, broadly matching IMGT annotations. The only immune exposure information available for the cohort was CMV serostatus. According to a later analysis, parvovirus B19, influenza, CMV and Epstein-Barr virus appeared linked to several top co-occurrence clusters. Correlated functional status among segregating V segments might reflect linkage disequilibrium, but an unknown experimental factor could not be ruled out.

The receptor library was made with the immunoSEQ multiplex PCR assay. For the multiplex PCR, a mixture combining 60 forward primers for TCR Vbeta segments and 13 reverse primers for TCR Jbeta segments was used. The CDR3 region of rearranged TCR beta genes was amplified from genomic DNA with a multiplex PCR assay. The Illumina HiSeq System was used to sequence the amplified TCR beta libraries as 87-base-pair reads. The authors processed their data as follows. A later analysis tallied around 87 million unique TCR beta chains across the 600 to 700 repertoires, and around 12 million of those chains were shared by two or more donors. Raw reads were error-corrected and collapsed into unique sequences with a nearest-neighbor algorithm that merged closely related sequences to remove PCR and sequencing errors. CDR3 sequences were aligned to IMGT reference sequences to assign V, D and J gene segments. Each retained sequence needed at least a six-nucleotide match to both a V gene segment and a J gene segment. A rearrangement counted as productive if the CDR3 had no stop codons and remained in frame with V and J, and every other rearrangement counted as non-productive. CDR3 was defined according to IMGT convention as the region running from the second conserved V-encoded cysteine to the conserved J-encoded phenylalanine. The earlier analysis of 587 of the donors excluded sequences that lacked an unambiguous match to a single V gene segment. In an earlier analysis of several hundred of the donors, V segments were called functional above 56.7% productive rearrangements and were called segregating when the between-donor standard deviation exceeded 5%. A statistical classification framework was developed to diagnose cytomegalovirus status using the catalog of TCR beta chain sequences. In a later analysis, V and J genes were assigned by comparing TCR nucleotide sequences against IMGT/GENE-DB human TR gene sequences. The TCRdist pipeline was used in a later analysis to assign CDR3 sequences and most-parsimonious VDJ recombination scenarios. In a later analysis, each TCR beta chain was defined by its CDR3 amino acid sequence together with its V-gene family, and reads lacking a unique V-gene family were excluded. To address suspected cross-contamination and a sequencing artifact, a later analysis removed several hundred highly shared, low-generation-probability nucleotide sequences. In a later analysis, a clonal expansion index was calculated for each public chain from normalized within-repertoire ranks of inferred template counts. Generation probabilities in a later analysis came from a VDJ recombination model fitted to out-of-frame rearrangements, and those results were checked against IGoR. In a later analysis, TCR-TCR, TCR-HLA and TCR-CMV co-occurrence was scored with hypergeometric tests, and a repertoire-size bias correction was applied to TCR pairs. To estimate false discovery rates, a later analysis permuted the HLA or CMV assignments 20 times. In a later analysis, co-occurring TCRs were grouped with DBSCAN, and TCRdist sequence similarity was added when clustering was performed within HLA-allele-positive subsets. Repertoires with fewer than 30,000 or more than 120,000 public chains, plus five repertoires with anomalous nucleotide sharing, were excluded from co-occurrence clustering. The immuneACCESS repertoire file appears here via TCRdb, limited to in-frame rearrangements. These files lack a portion of the clones; in checked studies, under half of the deficit traces to unresolved V genes, and the cause of the others is not known. V, J and clone size reflect that table, while D and trimming were determined from the DNA. In this sample the table shows roughly 140,000 clones, more than 75% of which occur a single time. The ten biggest clones cover about 3.8% of the sample.

The cohort was made up of 666 healthy bone marrow donors. All cohort members were sampled while nominally healthy, although unrecorded immune exposures were likely present. The donor tested CMV seronegative and was one of the 352 seronegative cohort members. Every donor gave a peripheral blood sample, and the peripheral blood mononuclear cells from that sample were used for TCR beta sequencing. The Qiagen DNeasy Blood Extraction Kit was used to extract genomic DNA from the blood cell samples. The chain employs TRBV11-2 and TRBJ2-1, with TRBD1 tentatively as D gene (6 bases match). The TCR sequence derives from a man younger than 35 in good health and CMV-seronegative. The sequenced sample consisted of PBMCs. CDR3 protein: CASRWGQHRNNEQFF. The DNA sequence is TGTGCCAGCAGATGGGGACAACATCGTAACAATGAGCAGTTCTTC.